The present T cell receptor (beta chain) was sequenced within a study of T cells in Graves' hyperthyroidism and ophthalmopathy. Thyroid ultrasound, orbital computed tomography, clinical symptoms, and serum thyroxine and TRAb underpinned diagnoses. Notes on the study in general: A model built on 13 V-J features separated ophthalmopathy from stable hyperthyroidism. Also found in blood were most expanded thyroid clonotypes above 0.001.

From RNA transcripts, TCR beta CDR3 regions were amplified. The primer set for the first-round RT-PCR of the TCR CDR3 was HTBI. A single record per CDR3 protein comes from TCRdb applying MiXCR to the multiplex PCR reads. The data contain approximately 420,000 distinct CDR3 sequences, roughly 13% of them singletons. About this clonotype: The antigen is not known.

The V and J ends lost 6 bases and 0 bases respectively, with 20 bases between them. The germline V gene encodes CDR1 LNHDA and CDR2 SQIVND (reference sequence). The length of the CDR3 is 17 residues. This sequence was found in a woman under 30 with Graves' hyperthyroidism. This chain joins TRBV19 and TRBJ1-1; D perhaps matches TRBD1 (6 bases). Source material: blood. The CDR3 DNA reads as TGTGCCAGTAGAACAGTACAGGACAGAGTTTTGAACACTGAAGCTTTCTTT. It codes for CASRTVQDRVLNTEAFF.